The clone carrying this T cell receptor beta chain was seen repeatedly, ten times or more. Its specificity is unknown. Pregnant or lactating patients were excluded, as were those with uncontrolled infection or other autoimmune disease. Thyroid ultrasound and orbital computed tomography, with clinical symptoms and serum thyroxine and TRAb, informed diagnoses. The blood sample predates any ophthalmopathy symptoms, coming from first hyperthyroidism diagnosis. The sample comes from a study of T cells in Graves' hyperthyroidism and ophthalmopathy. Authors of the study amplified TCR beta CDR3 regions from RNA transcripts. First-round RT-PCR with HTBI primers amplified the TCR CDR3 region. TCRdb re-called the multiplex PCR reads through MiXCR, storing one row per CDR3 protein. The table records roughly 500,000 distinct CDR3 sequences, 14% of them present only once. Study results and caveats: In the blood, most expanded thyroid clonotypes above 0.001 appeared as well.

V lost 4 bases and J lost 4, with 17 bases in between. Germline CDR1 SGDLS, CDR2 YYNGEE. The CDR3 is 15 amino acids. Sequencing was done on a sample of blood. V usage is TRBV9 and J usage is TRBJ1-2; D is possibly TRBD1 (6 bases). The sequence derives from a woman aged 25 to 39 with Graves' hyperthyroidism that later progressed to Graves' ophthalmopathy. CDR3 sequence (DNA): TGTGCCAGCAGCCGATTCGTGACAGGCGTCTATGGCTACACCTTC. Its translation: CASSRFVTGVYGYTF.